The sequence of this T cell receptor beta chain was determined in a study of blood T cells in healthy people across ages. The CDR3 spans 12 residues. Germline assignment: CDR1 MGHDK and CDR2 SYGVNS. V was clipped by 7 bases and J by 5 bases, with 8 bases between them. It was with a sample-barcoded 5' primer and a J-beta primer mix that a second PCR of roughly 6 to 12 cycles was run. TCRdb called the 5' RACE reads again in MiXCR, with one record for every CDR3 protein. The data show 780,000 or so distinct CDR3 sequences, with about 55% seen just once and approximately 41% held by the top ten. This chain links TRBV25-1 with TRBJ2-2, with D perhaps matching TRBD2 (5 bases). Sequencing used blood. This clonotype was obtained from a man older than 75 in good health. CDR3 protein: CASNPGTGELFF. CDR3 DNA sequence: TGTGCCAGCAATCCGGGGACCGGGGAGCTGTTTTTT. Combining the CDR3 with reference TRBV25-1 and TRBJ2-2 gives the whole variable domain EADIYQTPRYLVIGTGKKITLECSQTMGHDKMYWYQQDPGMELHLIHYSYGVNSTEKGDLSSESTVSRIRTEHFPLTLESARPSHTSQYLCASNPGTGELFFGEGSRLTVL.